Listed below are T cell receptor beta chains from one sample, sequenced in a study of T cells in Graves' hyperthyroidism and ophthalmopathy. Each CDR3 protein gets one entry after TCRdb re-called the multiplex PCR reads with MiXCR. This sample has 300,000 to 400,000 distinct CDR3 sequences, with roughly 13% found just once. The sample consisted of blood. The source is a woman under 40 with Graves' hyperthyroidism. Both conserved end residues are part of each CDR3. A D gene is named only where the DNA matches it firmly. A row's size may be missing; if present it is once, few, many or a size class.

>TRBJ2-7|TRBV7-9|few|NA
CASSLDWQGYEQYF
TGTGCCAGCAGCTTAGATTGGCAGGGTTACGAGCAGTACTTC
>TRBJ2-2|TRBV28|many|NA
CASTPLGLANTGELFF
TGTGCCAGCACTCCCCTAGGCCTAGCCAACACCGGGGAGCTGTTTTTT
>TRBJ2-2|TRBV11-2|many|TRBD2
CASSLRLATNTGELFF
TGTGCCAGCAGCCTGCGACTAGCGACAAACACCGGGGAGCTGTTTTTT
>TRBJ1-5|TRBV20-1|many|NA
CSAQTVDLNQPQHF
TGCAGTGCTCAGACAGTCGACCTTAATCAGCCCCAGCATTTT
>TRBJ1-1|TRBV30|many|NA
CAWSLGATEAFF
TGTGCCTGGAGTTTAGGGGCCACTGAAGCTTTCTTT
>TRBJ2-7|TRBV7-9|NA|NA
CASSSVVRVREQYF
TGTGCCAGCAGCTCAGTCGTTCGGGTACGCGAGCAGTACTTC
>TRBJ2-5|TRBV20-1|many|NA
CSARSGGGQETQYF
TGCAGTGCTCGGTCCGGGGGAGGACAAGAGACCCAGTACTTC
>TRBJ2-5|TRBV3-1|NA|TRBD2
CASSQDGRTSGTETQYF
TGTGCCAGCAGCCAAGATGGTCGGACTAGCGGGACCGAGACCCAGTACTTC
>TRBJ1-1|TRBV19|few|TRBD1
CASSTILQGAEAFF
TGTGCCAGTAGTACTATTCTACAGGGGGCTGAAGCTTTCTTT
>TRBJ2-1|TRBV19|few|NA
CASKPTDPGNEQFF
TGTGCCAGTAAACCGACGGACCCAGGTAATGAGCAGTTCTTC
>TRBJ1-5|TRBV20-1|few|NA
CSASFLLSSNQPQHF
TGCAGTGCTAGTTTCCTTTTGAGTAGCAATCAGCCCCAGCATTTT
>TRBJ2-4|TRBV29-1|few|NA
CSVAWHPKNIQYF
TGCAGCGTTGCTTGGCACCCCAAAAACATTCAGTACTTC
>TRBJ1-1|TRBV24-1|NA|NA
CATSDTGTAGSKAFF
TGTGCCACCAGTGACACCGGGACCGCGGGAAGTAAAGCTTTCTTT
>TRBJ1-1|TRBV7-2|many|TRBD1
CASARGEGARAAFF
TGTGCCAGCGCTAGGGGGGAGGGGGCGCGAGCAGCTTTCTTT
>TRBJ2-7|TRBV25-1|many|TRBD1
CASSESPGQGWDEQYF
TGTGCCAGCAGTGAAAGCCCGGGACAGGGATGGGACGAGCAGTACTTC
>TRBJ2-1|TRBV18|few|NA
CASSPLRWGEQFF
TGTGCCAGCTCACCATTGAGGTGGGGTGAGCAGTTCTTC
>TRBJ2-2|TRBV7-2|many|NA
CASSVSRTATGELFF
TGTGCCAGCAGCGTATCCCGGACGGCCACCGGGGAGCTGTTTTTT
>TRBJ2-3|TRBV29-1|many|TRBD2
CSAIAGVGTDTQYF
TGCAGCGCCATAGCGGGAGTCGGTACAGATACGCAGTATTTT
>TRBJ1-1|TRBV6-1|many|NA
CGAGTEAFF
TGTGGAGCAGGTACTGAAGCTTTCTTT
>TRBJ2-2|TRBV27|many|NA
CASSYGITGELFF
TGTGCCAGCAGTTACGGGATCACCGGGGAGCTGTTTTTT
>TRBJ2-3|TRBV12-3/TRBV12-4|NA|TRBD2
CASRFGRPTDTQYF
TGTGCCAGCAGGTTCGGGAGGCCCACAGATACGCAGTATTTT
>TRBJ2-3|TRBV20-1|many|TRBD1
CSARGTADTQYF
TGCAGTGCTAGGGGGACAGCAGATACGCAGTATTTT
>TRBJ2-7|TRBV2|NA|TRBD2
CASMGLASYEQYF
TGTGCCAGCATGGGACTAGCGTCCTACGAGCAGTACTTC
>TRBJ1-5|TRBV27|many|NA
CASSLGSEQPQHF
TGTGCCAGCAGTCTAGGGTCGGAGCAGCCCCAGCATTTT
>TRBJ2-2|TRBV28|many|NA
CASSSTWGLNTGELFF
TGTGCCAGCAGTTCAACGTGGGGCCTGAACACCGGGGAGCTGTTTTTT
>TRBJ2-7|TRBV28|few|NA
CASRLGGPYEQYF
TGTGCCAGCAGGCTCGGGGGCCCCTACGAGCAGTACTTC
>TRBJ1-1|TRBV28|NA|TRBD1
CASSFSGDRGDEAFF
TGTGCCAGCAGTTTCTCTGGTGACAGGGGAGATGAAGCTTTCTTT
>TRBJ1-3|TRBV13|NA|NA
CASSLNPGNTIYF
TGTGCCAGCAGCTTAAACCCTGGAAACACCATATATTTT
>TRBJ2-3|TRBV6-1|few|NA
CASSEGYTQYF
TGTGCCAGCAGTGAAGGCTATACGCAGTATTTT
>TRBJ2-7|TRBV6-9|NA|TRBD2
CASSFTGTSGSYEQYF
TGTGCCAGCAGTTTTACCGGGACTAGCGGGAGCTACGAGCAGTACTTC
>TRBJ1-1|TRBV2|many|NA
CASSARADTEAFF
TGTGCCAGCAGTGCCCGGGCCGACACTGAAGCTTTCTTT